These T cell receptor beta chains were read from a single sample in a study of shared clonotypes between healthy human individuals. Here immunoSEQ multiplex PCR was the method, and the copy in TCRdb shows in-frame clones only, minus some. The sample yields over 1.4 million clones, roughly 96% seen once. The source material was naive CD4+ T cells sorted from blood. The receptors were sampled from a man aged 25 to 40 in good health. Each CDR3 is given with its conserved first and last residue. A D gene is named only where the DNA matches it firmly. Where a row states a size, it is once, few, many or the class of an expanded clone; other rows omit it.

clone_size,v_call,d_call,j_call,cdr3_nt,cdr3_aa
.,TRBV4-3,TRBD2,TRBJ2-7,TGCGCCAGCAGCCAAGAGGGAACCAAGGGCTGGCGGGAGAACTCCTACGAGCAGTACTTC,CASSQEGTKGWRENSYEQYF
once,TRBV5-6,.,TRBJ2-6,TGTGCCAGCAGCACGCTGGGGTCCTCTGGGGCCAACGTCCTGACTTTC,CASSTLGSSGANVLTF
once,TRBV7-3,.,TRBJ2-5,TGTGCCAGCAGCCCAGAGTTGACACGGACGCAGCAAGAGACCCAGTACTTC,CASSPELTRTQQETQYF
.,TRBV5-1,.,TRBJ2-6,TGCGCCAGCAGCGTCGTCCCAGGGTCCGGGGCCAACGTCCTGACTTTC,CASSVVPGSGANVLTF
.,TRBV5-4,.,TRBJ2-7,TGTGCCAGCAGCTTCTCCCAGGGTCGAAGTTACGAGCAGTACTTC,CASSFSQGRSYEQYF
.,TRBV4-3,TRBD2,TRBJ2-7,TGCGCCAGCAGCCATCTTAGCGGGAGGGCACCCTACGAGCAGTACTTC,CASSHLSGRAPYEQYF
.,TRBV9,.,TRBJ1-6,TGTGCCAGCAGCGGTAGAGGGGAACATGGCTCACCCCTCCACTTT,CASSGRGEHGSPLHF
.,TRBV7-3,.,TRBJ1-5,TGTGCCAGCAGCCAACAAGATGGTGTTTACAATCAGCCCCAGCATTTT,CASSQQDGVYNQPQHF
.,TRBV18,TRBD1,TRBJ2-7,TGTGCCAGCTCAGCAGGACAGGGGGCATCCTACGAGCAGTACTTC,CASSAGQGASYEQYF
.,TRBV19,.,TRBJ2-2,TGTGCCAGTAGTAGCGGCGGAACCGGGGAGCTGTTTTTT,CASSSGGTGELFF
.,TRBV28,TRBD1,TRBJ1-2,TGTGCCAGCAGGATCTTCCGGGACAGGGACTATGGCTACACCTTC,CASRIFRDRDYGYTF
once,TRBV18,.,TRBJ1-4,TGTGCCAGCTCACAGGGGGTTGGTGCTAATGAAAAACTGTTTTTT,CASSQGVGANEKLFF
.,TRBV27,.,TRBJ2-3,TGTGCCAGCAGTTTACTTTTCCCCACAGATACGCAGTATTTT,CASSLLFPTDTQYF
.,TRBV4-1,.,TRBJ1-5,TGCGCCAGCAGCCAAGATGGGACGAACAATCAGCCCCAGCATTTT,CASSQDGTNNQPQHF
.,TRBV7-9,TRBD1,TRBJ1-4,TGTGCCAGCAGCTTGGATGGGGGGACAGGGGAAAAACTGTTTTTT,CASSLDGGTGEKLFF
.,TRBV7-8,.,TRBJ2-1,TGTGCCAGCAGTGCAGTGTACTTGGGTGAGCAGTTCTTC,CASSAVYLGEQFF
.,TRBV2,TRBD1,TRBJ1-5,TGTGCCAGCAGTAGATTGAGGACAGGGGAGGGCAATCAGCCCCAGCATTTT,CASSRLRTGEGNQPQHF
.,TRBV9,TRBD1,TRBJ2-1,TGTGCCAGCAGCGTAGCCACAGGGGGAGGTGAGCAGTTCTTC,CASSVATGGGEQFF
once,TRBV28,.,TRBJ2-7,TGTGCCAGCAGTTTAATTCAGAGCTCCTACGAGCAGTACTTC,CASSLIQSSYEQYF
.,TRBV5-4,TRBD2,TRBJ2-7,TGTGCCAGCAGCGAGGGACTAGCGGGAGCCGCCCCCTACGAGCAGTACTTC,CASSEGLAGAAPYEQYF
.,TRBV5-1,TRBD2,TRBJ2-1,TGCGCCAGCAGCCCGGGACTAGCGGGAGGGCCGAGCTCCTACAATGAGCAGTTCTTC,CASSPGLAGGPSSYNEQFF
.,TRBV18,.,TRBJ2-7,TGTGCCAGCTCTACCGGGGCCCCCGGGGCCTACGAGCAGTACTTC,CASSTGAPGAYEQYF
.,TRBV2,.,TRBJ2-2,TGTGCCAGCAGTGAAATTGCCCTAAACACCGGGGAGCTGTTTTTT,CASSEIALNTGELFF
.,TRBV27,.,TRBJ2-4,TGTGCCACCTCGCCGGGGGTTTCCAAAAACATTCAGTACTTC,CATSPGVSKNIQYF